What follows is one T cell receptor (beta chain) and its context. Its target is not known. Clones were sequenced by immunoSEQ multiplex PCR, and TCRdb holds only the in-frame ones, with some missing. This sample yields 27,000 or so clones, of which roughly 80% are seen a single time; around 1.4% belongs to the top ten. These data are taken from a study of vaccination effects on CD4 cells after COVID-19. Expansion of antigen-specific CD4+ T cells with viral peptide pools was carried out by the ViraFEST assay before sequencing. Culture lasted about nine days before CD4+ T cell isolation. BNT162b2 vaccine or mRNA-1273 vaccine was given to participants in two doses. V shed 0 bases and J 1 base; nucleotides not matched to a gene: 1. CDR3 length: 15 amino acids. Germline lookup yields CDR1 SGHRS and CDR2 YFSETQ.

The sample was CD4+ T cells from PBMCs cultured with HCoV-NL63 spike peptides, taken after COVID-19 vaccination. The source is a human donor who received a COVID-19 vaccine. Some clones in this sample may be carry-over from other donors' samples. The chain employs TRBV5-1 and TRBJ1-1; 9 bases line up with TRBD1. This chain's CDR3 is CASSLVGQGNTEAFF. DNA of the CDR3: TGCGCCAGCAGCTTGGTGGGACAGGGGAACACTGAAGCTTTCTTT.